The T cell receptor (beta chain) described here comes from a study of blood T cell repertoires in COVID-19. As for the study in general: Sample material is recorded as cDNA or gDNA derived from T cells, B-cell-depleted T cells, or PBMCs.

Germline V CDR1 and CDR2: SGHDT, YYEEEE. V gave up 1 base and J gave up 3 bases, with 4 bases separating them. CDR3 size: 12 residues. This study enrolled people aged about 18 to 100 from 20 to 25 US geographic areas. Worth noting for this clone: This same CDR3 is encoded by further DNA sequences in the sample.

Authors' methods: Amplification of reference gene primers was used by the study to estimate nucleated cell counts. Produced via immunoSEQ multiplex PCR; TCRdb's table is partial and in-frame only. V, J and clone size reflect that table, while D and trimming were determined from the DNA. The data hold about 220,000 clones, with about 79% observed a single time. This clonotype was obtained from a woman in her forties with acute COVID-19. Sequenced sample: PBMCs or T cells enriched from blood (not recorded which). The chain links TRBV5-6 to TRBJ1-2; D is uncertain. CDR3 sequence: CASSLRDYGYTF. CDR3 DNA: TGTGCCAGCAGCTTGCGGGACTATGGCTACACCTTC. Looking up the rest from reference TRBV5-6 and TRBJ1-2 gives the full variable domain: DAGVTQSPTHLIKTRGQQVTLRCSPKSGHDTVSWYQQALGQGPQFIFQYYEEEERQRGNFPDRFSGHQFPNYSSELNVNALLLGDSALYLCASSLRDYGYTFGSGTRLTVV.